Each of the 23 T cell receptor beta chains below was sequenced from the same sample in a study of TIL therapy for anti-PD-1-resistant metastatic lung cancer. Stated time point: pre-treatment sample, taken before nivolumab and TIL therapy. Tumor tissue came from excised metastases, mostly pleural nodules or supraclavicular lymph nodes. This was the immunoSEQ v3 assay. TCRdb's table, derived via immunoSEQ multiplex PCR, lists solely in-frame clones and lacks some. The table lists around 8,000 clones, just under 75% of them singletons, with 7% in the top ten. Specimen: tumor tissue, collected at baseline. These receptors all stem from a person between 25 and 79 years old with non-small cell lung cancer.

CDR3 bases: TGTGCCAGCACCCCCGGCGCACCGTTCACTGAAGCTTTCTTT. This translates into CASTPGAPFTEAFF. V and J are TRBV28 and TRBJ1-1; no firm D call. In germline, CDR1 is MDHEN, CDR2 SYDVKM. The V and J ends lost 7 bases and 4 bases respectively, with 16 bases between them. This CDR3 region has 14 residues.

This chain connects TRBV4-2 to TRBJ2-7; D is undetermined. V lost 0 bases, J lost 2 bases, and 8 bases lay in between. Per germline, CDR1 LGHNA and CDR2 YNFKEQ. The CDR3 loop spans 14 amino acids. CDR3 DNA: TGTGCCAGCAGCCAAGAGGGGTTCCCCTACGAGCAGTACTTC. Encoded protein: CASSQEGFPYEQYF.

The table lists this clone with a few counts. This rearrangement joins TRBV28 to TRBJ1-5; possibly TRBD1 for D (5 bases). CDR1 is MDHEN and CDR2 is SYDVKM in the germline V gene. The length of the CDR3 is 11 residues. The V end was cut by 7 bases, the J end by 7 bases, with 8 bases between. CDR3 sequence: CASMTDQPQHF. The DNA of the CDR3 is TGTGCCAGCATGACAGACCAGCCCCAGCATTTT.

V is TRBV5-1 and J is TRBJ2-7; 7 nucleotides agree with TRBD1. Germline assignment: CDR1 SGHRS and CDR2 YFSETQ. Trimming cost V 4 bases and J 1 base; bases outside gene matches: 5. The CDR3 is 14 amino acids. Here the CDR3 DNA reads TGCGCCAGCAGCCCTAGGACAGGTTCCTACGAGCAGTACTTC. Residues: CASSPRTGSYEQYF. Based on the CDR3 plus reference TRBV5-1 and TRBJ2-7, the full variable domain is KAGVTQTPRYLIKTRGQQVTLSCSPISGHRSVSWYQQTPGQGLQFLFEYFSETQRNKGNFPGRFSGRQFSNSRSEMNVSTLELGDSALYLCASSPRTGSYEQYFGPGTRLTVT.

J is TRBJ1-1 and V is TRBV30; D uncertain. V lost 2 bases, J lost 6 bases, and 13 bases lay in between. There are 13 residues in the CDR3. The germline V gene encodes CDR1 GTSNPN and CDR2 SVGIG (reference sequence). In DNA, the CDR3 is TGTGCCTGGAGTCGATTCGAAGGTTCTGAAGCTTTCTTT. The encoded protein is CAWSRFEGSEAFF.

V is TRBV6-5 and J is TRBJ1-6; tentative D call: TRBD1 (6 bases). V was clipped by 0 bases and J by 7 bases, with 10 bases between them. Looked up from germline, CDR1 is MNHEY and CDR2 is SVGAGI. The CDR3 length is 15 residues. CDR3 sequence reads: CASSYSRGGNSPLHF. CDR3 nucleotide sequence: TGTGCCAGCAGTTACTCGAGAGGGGGAAATTCACCCCTCCACTTT.

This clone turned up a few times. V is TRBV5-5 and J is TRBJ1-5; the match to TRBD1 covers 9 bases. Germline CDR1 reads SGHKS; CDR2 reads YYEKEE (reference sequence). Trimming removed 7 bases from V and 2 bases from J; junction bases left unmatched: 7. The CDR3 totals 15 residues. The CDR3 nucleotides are TGTGCCAGCCGCCTGGACAGGGGAGGCAATCAGCCCCAGCATTTT. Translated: CASRLDRGGNQPQHF.

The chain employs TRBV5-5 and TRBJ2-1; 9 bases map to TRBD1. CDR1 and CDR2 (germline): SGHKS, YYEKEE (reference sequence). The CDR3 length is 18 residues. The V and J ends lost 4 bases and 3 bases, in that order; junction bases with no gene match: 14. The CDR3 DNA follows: TGTGCCAGCAGCAGCATCAAACGGGACAGGGTGGTCTACAATGAGCAGTTCTTC. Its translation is CASSSIKRDRVVYNEQFF. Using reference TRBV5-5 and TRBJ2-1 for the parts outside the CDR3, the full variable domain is DAGVTQSPTHLIKTRGQQVTLRCSPISGHKSVSWYQQVLGQGPQFIFQYYEKEERGRGNFPDRFSARQFPNYSSELNVNALLLGDSALYLCASSSIKRDRVVYNEQFFGPGTRLTVL.

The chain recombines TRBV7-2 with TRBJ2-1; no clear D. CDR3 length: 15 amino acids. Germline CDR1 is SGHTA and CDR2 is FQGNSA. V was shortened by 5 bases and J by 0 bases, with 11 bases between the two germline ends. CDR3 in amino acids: CASSLQESSYNEQFF. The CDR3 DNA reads TGTGCCAGCAGCCTCCAGGAAAGCTCCTACAATGAGCAGTTCTTC.

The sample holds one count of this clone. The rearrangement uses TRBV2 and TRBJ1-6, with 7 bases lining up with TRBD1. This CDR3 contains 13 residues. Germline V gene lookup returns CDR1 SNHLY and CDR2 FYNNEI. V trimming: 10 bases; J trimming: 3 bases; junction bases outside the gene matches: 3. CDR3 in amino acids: CAIRTGYNSPLHF. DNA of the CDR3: TGTGCCATCCGGACAGGCTATAATTCACCCCTCCACTTT.

The CDR3 DNA follows: TGTGCCAGCAGCTTGGGGACCAACACTGAAGCTTTCTTT. Translation gives CASSLGTNTEAFF. The rearrangement joins TRBV5-5 to TRBJ1-1; D is ambiguous. CDR1 is SGHKS, CDR2 YYEKEE, per germline (reference sequence). Between the trimmed V and J ends, which lost 0 bases and 2 bases, there was a span of 5 bases. This CDR3 has 13 residues.

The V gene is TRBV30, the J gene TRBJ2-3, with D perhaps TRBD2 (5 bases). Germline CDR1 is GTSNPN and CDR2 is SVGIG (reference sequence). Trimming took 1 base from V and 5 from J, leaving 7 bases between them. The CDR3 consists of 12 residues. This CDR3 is CAWSEGGDTQYF. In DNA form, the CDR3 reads TGTGCCTGGAGTGAAGGAGGAGATACGCAGTATTTT.

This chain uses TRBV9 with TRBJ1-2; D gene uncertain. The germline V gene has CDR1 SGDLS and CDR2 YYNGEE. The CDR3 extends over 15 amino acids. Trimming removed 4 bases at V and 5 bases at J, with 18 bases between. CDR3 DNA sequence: TGTGCCAGCAGCCCCGACCGGTGGGTGGGGTATGGCTACACCTTC. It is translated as CASSPDRWVGYGYTF.

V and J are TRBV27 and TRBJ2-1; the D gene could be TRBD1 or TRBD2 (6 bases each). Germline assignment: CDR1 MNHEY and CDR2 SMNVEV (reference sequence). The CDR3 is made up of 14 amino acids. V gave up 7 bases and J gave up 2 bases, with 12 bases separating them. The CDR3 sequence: CASNTGDTYNEQFF. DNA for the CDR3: TGTGCCAGCAACACGGGGGACACCTACAATGAGCAGTTCTTC.

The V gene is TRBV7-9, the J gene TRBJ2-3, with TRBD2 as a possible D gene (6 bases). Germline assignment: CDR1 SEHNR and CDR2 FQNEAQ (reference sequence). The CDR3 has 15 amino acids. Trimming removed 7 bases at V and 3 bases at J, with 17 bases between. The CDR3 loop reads CASILGNGGTDTQYF. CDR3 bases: TGTGCCAGCATCCTAGGTAACGGAGGGACAGATACGCAGTATTTT.

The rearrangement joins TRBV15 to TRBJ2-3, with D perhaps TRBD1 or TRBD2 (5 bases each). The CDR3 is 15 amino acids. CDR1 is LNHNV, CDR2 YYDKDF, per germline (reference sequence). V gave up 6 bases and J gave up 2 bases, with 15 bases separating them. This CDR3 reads CATRGTDLYTDTQYF. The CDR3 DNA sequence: TGTGCCACCAGAGGGACGGACTTATACACAGATACGCAGTATTTT.

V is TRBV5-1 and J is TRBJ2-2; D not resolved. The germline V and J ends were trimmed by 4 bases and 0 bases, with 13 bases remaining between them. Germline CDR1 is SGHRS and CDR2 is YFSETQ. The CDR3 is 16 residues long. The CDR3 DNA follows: TGCGCCAGCAGCCCGCGATGGGGTGCGAACACCGGGGAGCTGTTTTTT. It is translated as CASSPRWGANTGELFF.

CDR3 bases: TGTGCCAGCAGTTCCCCAACAGGTCCCTCCTACGAGCAGTACTTC. Amino acids: CASSSPTGPSYEQYF. The chain links TRBV6-6 to TRBJ2-7; D is possibly TRBD1 (5 bases). This CDR3 comprises 15 residues. Trimming removed 4 bases at V and 0 bases at J, with 13 bases between. In germline, CDR1 is MNHNY, CDR2 SVGAGI (reference sequence).

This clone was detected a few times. The CDR3 here is CASSLTIDGRAEKGELFF. The CDR3 DNA sequence: TGTGCCAGCAGCTTAACGATAGACGGGAGGGCCGAAAAAGGGGAGCTGTTTTTT. V usage is TRBV7-3 and J usage is TRBJ2-2, with 8 bases that match TRBD2. Germline CDR1 is SGHTA and CDR2 is FQGTGA. The CDR3 sequence is 18 residues long. The ends lost 0 bases at V and 8 bases at J; junction bases unmatched: 14.

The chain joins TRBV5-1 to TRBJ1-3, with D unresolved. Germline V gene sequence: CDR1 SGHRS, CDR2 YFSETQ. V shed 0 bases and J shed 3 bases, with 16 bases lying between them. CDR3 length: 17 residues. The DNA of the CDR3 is TGCGCCAGCAGCTTGGATGATACCACCTATTATGGAAACACCATATATTTT. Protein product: CASSLDDTTYYGNTIYF. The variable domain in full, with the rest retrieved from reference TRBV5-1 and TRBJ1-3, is KAGVTQTPRYLIKTRGQQVTLSCSPISGHRSVSWYQQTPGQGLQFLFEYFSETQRNKGNFPGRFSGRQFSNSRSEMNVSTLELGDSALYLCASSLDDTTYYGNTIYFGEGSWLTVV.

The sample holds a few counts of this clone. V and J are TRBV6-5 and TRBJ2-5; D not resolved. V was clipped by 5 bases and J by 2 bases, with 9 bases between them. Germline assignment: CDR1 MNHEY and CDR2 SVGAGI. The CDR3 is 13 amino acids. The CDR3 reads CASSLKFQETQYF. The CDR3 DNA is TGTGCCAGCAGTCTAAAATTTCAAGAGACCCAGTACTTC.

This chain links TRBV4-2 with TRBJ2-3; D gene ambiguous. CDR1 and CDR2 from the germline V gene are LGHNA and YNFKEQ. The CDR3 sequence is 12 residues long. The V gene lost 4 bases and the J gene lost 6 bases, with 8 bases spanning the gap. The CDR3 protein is CASSPRRDTQYF. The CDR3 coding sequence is TGTGCCAGCAGCCCCCGGCGGGATACGCAGTATTTT.

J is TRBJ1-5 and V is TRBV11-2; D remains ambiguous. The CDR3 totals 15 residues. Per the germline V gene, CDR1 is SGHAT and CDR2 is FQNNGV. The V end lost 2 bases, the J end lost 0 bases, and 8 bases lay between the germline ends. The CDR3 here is CASSLYSDSNQPQHF. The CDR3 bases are TGTGCCAGCAGCTTATATTCGGATAGCAATCAGCCCCAGCATTTT.